This entry is about one TCR beta chain. Its antigen is unknown. The sample belongs to a study of a mutant IDH1 vaccine in newly diagnosed glioma. Regarding the study as a whole: It seemed that pseudoprogression was not linked to changes in the top peripheral T cell clonotypes.

Sequencing used immunoSEQ multiplex PCR; TCRdb keeps in-frame clones, though not all of them. Of over 55,000 clones in the sample, around 89% were seen once. The time point was: week 5, during vaccination. Alongside topical imiquimod, each dose of vaccine comprised 300 ug of mutant IDH1 20-mer peptide. Diagnosis in the donors showed new WHO grade 3 or 4 astrocytomas that were IDH1-mutant and ATRX-lost. The CDR3 runs 14 residues. Germline V gene lookup returns CDR1 SNHLY and CDR2 FYNNEI. With 1 base clipped from V and 0 bases from J, the junction kept 0 bases outside the gene matches. V is TRBV2 and J is TRBJ2-7; 7 positions agree with TRBD1. The specimen was PBMCs, collected from a glioma patient whose treatment included an IDH1 peptide vaccine. The TCR sequence derives from a woman in her forties with glioma. The CDR3 DNA is TGTGCCAGCAGTGAAGGACAGGGCTCCTACGAGCAGTACTTC. Its protein is CASSEGQGSYEQYF.